This T cell receptor beta chain was captured by sequencing in a study of blood T cells in healthy people across ages. PCR was performed a second time for about 7 to 12 cycles using a sample-barcoded 5' primer and a J-beta primer mix. TCRdb recomputed calls from the 5' RACE reads with MiXCR, one row per CDR3 protein. The repertoire holds roughly 800,000 distinct CDR3 sequences, with approximately 25% as singletons. This same sample was also taken into another study, of T cells of mothers and their children. That work adds: At a rate of 1.5 ug per 15 ul, cDNA synthesis received all of the extracted RNA.

The receptor was derived from a boy between 10 and 17 years old in good health. The sequenced sample consisted of blood.

The CDR3 sequence: CASGTGNYGYTF. CDR3 nucleotides: TGTGCCAGTGGGACGGGAAACTATGGCTACACCTTC. This chain uses TRBV19 with TRBJ1-2, with D possibly matching TRBD1 (5 bases). Per the germline V gene, CDR1 is LNHDA and CDR2 is SQIVND (reference sequence). CDR3 length: 12 amino acids. Trimming shortened V by 8 bases and J by 2 bases, and 9 bases separated the two germline ends.